This TCR beta chain was sequenced for a study of T cell repertoires in cytomegalovirus infection. Study overall: Through public TCR beta signatures, both CMV infection and matching HLA type were indicated. Findings and limits, study-wide: Ex vivo, HLA-C-restricted CMV-specific TCR beta clonotypes prevailed over the rest of the response. CMV carriers with the relevant HLA were identified by cumulative public TCR beta family frequency.

In the case of this clonotype: The antigen is unknown.

TCRdb reprocessed the reads with MiXCR, giving one entry per CDR3 protein. The sample includes about 130,000 distinct CDR3 sequences, 7% to 10% of them seen just once. V was clipped by 4 bases and J by 4 bases, with 15 bases between them. Germline loops: CDR1 SGHDT, CDR2 YYEEEE. This CDR3 comprises 16 residues. The rearrangement joins TRBV5-6 to TRBJ2-6; TRBD2 might be the D (5 bases). The sample comprised PBMCs. The sequence was obtained from a human donor in good health (CMV status not recorded). Some clones in this sample may be carry-over from other donors' samples. Here the CDR3 reads CASSPGILGGANVLTF. In DNA, the CDR3 is TGTGCCAGCAGCCCGGGGATCCTAGGGGGGGCCAACGTCCTGACTTTC.